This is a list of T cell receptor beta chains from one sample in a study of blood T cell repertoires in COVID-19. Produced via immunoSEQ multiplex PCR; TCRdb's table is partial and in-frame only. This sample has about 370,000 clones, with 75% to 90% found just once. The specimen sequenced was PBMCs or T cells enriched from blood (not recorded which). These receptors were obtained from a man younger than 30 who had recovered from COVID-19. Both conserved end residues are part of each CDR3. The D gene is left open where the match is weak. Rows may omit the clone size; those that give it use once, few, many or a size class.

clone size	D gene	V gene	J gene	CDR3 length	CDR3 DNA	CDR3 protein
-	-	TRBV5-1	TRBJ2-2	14	TGCGCCAGCACCGATCGTACAGGAACCGGGGAGCTGTTTTTT	CASTDRTGTGELFF
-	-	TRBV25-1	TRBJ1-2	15	TGTGCCAGCAGTGCAACAGGGCTCCTCGACTATGGCTACACCTTC	CASSATGLLDYGYTF
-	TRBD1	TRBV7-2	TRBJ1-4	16	TGTGCCAGCAGCTTAGCCGGCGGGACAGGGCTTGGAAAACTGTTTTTT	CASSLAGGTGLGKLFF
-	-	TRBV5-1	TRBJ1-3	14	TGCGCCAGCAGCTTGGGGGCAGGTGGAAACACCATATATTTT	CASSLGAGGNTIYF
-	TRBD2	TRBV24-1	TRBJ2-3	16	TGTGCCACCAGTGACCCTGGACTAGCGGATACAGATACGCAGTATTTT	CATSDPGLADTDTQYF
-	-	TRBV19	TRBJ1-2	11	TGTGCCAGTGGGGCCACAGTTGGCTACACCTTC	CASGATVGYTF
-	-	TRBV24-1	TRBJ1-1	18	TGTGCCACCAGTGATCCCCATTTAGGACAGCTCATGAACACTGAAGCTTTCTTT	CATSDPHLGQLMNTEAFF
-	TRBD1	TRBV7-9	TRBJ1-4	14	TGTGCCAGCAGCCCTCGGACAGGTGGTGAAAAACTGTTTTTT	CASSPRTGGEKLFF
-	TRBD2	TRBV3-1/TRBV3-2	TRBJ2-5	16	TGTGCCAGCAGTCAGGGACTAGCGGGGGGGCCGGAGACCCAGTACTTC	CASSQGLAGGPETQYF
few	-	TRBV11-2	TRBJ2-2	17	TGTGCCAGCAGCTCTAACCTCCAAATCCTGAACACCGGGGAGCTGTTTTTT	CASSSNLQILNTGELFF
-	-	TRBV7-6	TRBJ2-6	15	TGTGCCAGCAGCCAACTGACAGCTGGGGCCAACGTCCTGACTTTC	CASSQLTAGANVLTF
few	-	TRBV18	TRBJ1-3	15	TGTGCCAGCTCCCTTGACATAGTCTCTGGAAACACCATATATTTT	CASSLDIVSGNTIYF
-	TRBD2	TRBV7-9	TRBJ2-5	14	TGTGCCAGCAGCCCAGGACTAGGGTCCGAGACCCAGTACTTC	CASSPGLGSETQYF
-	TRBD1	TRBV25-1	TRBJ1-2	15	TGTGCCAGCAGCGAATCAGGGACAGCTTTATATGGCTACACCTTC	CASSESGTALYGYTF
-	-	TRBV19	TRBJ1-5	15	TGTGCCAGTAGTATTTCAGGGCTAAGCAATCAGCCCCAGCATTTT	CASSISGLSNQPQHF
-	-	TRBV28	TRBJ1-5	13	TGTGCCAGCAGTTTATTAAATAATCAGCCCCAGCATTTT	CASSLLNNQPQHF
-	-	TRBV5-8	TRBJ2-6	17	TGTGCCAGCAGCTTCGGGGGAACTAGCTCTGGGGCCAACGTCCTGACTTTC	CASSFGGTSSGANVLTF
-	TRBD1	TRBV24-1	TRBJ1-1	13	TGTGCCACCAGTGATTCCGACAGGGGGGAAGCTTTCTTT	CATSDSDRGEAFF
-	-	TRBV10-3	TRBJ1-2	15	TGTGCCATCAGTGAGGCGACGGGGGGCGAGAATGGCTACACCTTC	CAISEATGGENGYTF
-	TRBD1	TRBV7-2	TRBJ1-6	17	TGTGCCAGCAGCTTAGTTGTCGGCGGGACAGCTAATTCACCCCTCCACTTT	CASSLVVGGTANSPLHF
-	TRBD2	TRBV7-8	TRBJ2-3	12	TGTGCCAGCAGCCCGGGGGGGGATACGCAGTATTTT	CASSPGGDTQYF
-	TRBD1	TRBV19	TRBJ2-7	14	TGTGCCAGTAGTCTGACAGGGACAGCCTACGAGCAGTACTTC	CASSLTGTAYEQYF